This record covers a single T cell receptor beta chain. Locally advanced or metastatic urothelial carcinoma was diagnosed in the patients. Per-patient samples, pretreatment and on-treatment, numbered 1 to 8. Only in-frame clones appear in the TCRdb table, and some are missing; sequencing was by immunoSEQ multiplex PCR. This repertoire shows approximately 65,000 clones, 70% to 90% found once; its top ten account for around 3.4%. The CDR3 is 16 residues long. CDR1 and CDR2 (germline): KGHSH, LQKENI. Trimming removed 3 bases from V and 3 bases from J; junction bases left unmatched: 2. The data were taken from a study of PD-L1 blockade in urothelial cancer. Overall study context: After treatment start, blood was analyzed at 3 weeks (second dose) and at 6 weeks. Each blood sample yielded a median of about 150,000 T cells.

The clonotype originates from a man aged 55 to 70 with urothelial cancer. The chain is built from TRBV18 and TRBJ2-5; 15 nucleotides match TRBD2. This specimen consisted of PBMCs, obtained around atezolizumab (anti-PD-L1) treatment. CDR3 in amino acids: CASSPGLAGGEETQYF. For the CDR3, the DNA is TGTGCCAGCTCACCCGGACTAGCGGGGGGGGAAGAGACCCAGTACTTC. Based on the CDR3 plus reference TRBV18 and TRBJ2-5, the full variable domain is NAGVMQNPRHLVRRRGQEARLRCSPMKGHSHVYWYRQLPEEGLKFMVYLQKENIIDESGMPKERFSAEFPKEGPSILRIQQVVRGDSAAYFCASSPGLAGGEETQYFGPGTRLLVL.